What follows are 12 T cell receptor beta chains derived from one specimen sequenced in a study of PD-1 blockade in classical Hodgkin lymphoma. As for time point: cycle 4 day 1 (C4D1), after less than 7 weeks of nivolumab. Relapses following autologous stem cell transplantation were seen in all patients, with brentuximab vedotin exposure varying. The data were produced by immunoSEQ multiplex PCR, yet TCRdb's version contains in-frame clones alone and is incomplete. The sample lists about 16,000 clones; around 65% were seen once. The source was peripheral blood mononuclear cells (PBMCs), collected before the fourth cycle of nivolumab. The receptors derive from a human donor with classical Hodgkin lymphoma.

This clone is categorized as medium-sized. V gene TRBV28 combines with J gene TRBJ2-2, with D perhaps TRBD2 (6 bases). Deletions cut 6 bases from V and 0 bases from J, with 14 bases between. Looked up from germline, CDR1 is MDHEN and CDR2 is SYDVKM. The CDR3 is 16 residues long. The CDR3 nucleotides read TGTGCCAGCAGGACACGGGACTTGACGAACACCGGGGAGCTGTTTTTT. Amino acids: CASRTRDLTNTGELFF.

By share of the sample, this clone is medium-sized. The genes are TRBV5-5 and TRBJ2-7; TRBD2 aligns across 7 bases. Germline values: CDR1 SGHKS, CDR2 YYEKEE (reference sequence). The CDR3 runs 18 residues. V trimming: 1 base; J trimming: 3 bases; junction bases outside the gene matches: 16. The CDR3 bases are TGTGCCAGCAGCTTGTTTCCCCTAGCGGAACACCTAGTCTACGAGCAGTACTTC. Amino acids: CASSLFPLAEHLVYEQYF. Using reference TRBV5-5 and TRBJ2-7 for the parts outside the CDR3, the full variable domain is DAGVTQSPTHLIKTRGQQVTLRCSPISGHKSVSWYQQVLGQGPQFIFQYYEKEERGRGNFPDRFSARQFPNYSSELNVNALLLGDSALYLCASSLFPLAEHLVYEQYFGPGTRLTVT.

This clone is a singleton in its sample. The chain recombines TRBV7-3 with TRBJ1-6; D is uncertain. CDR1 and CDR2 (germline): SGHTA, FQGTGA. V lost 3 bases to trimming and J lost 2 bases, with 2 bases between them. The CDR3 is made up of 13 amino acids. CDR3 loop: CASSLAYNSPLHF. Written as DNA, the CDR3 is TGTGCCAGCAGCTTGGCCTATAATTCACCCCTCCACTTT.

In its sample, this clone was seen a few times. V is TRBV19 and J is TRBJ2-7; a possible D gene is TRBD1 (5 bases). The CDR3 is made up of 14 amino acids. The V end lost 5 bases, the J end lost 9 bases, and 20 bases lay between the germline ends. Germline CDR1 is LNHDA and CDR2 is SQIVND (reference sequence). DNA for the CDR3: TGTGCCAGTAGTGCAGACAGTGGGTCCCGGGTGCAGTACTTC. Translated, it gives CASSADSGSRVQYF.

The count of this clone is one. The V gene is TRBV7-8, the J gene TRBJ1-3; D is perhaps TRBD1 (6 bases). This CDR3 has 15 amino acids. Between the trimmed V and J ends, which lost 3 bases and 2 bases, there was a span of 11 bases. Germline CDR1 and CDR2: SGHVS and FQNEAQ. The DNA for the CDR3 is TGTGCCAGCAGCTTGACGACAGGTCCTGGAAACACCATATATTTT. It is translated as CASSLTTGPGNTIYF.

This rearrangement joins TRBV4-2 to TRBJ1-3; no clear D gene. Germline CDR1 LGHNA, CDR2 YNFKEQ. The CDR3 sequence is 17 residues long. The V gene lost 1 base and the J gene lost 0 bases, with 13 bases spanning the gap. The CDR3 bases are TGTGCCAGCAGCCAAGCCGCAAATTCGTACTCTGGAAACACCATATATTTT. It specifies CASSQAANSYSGNTIYF.

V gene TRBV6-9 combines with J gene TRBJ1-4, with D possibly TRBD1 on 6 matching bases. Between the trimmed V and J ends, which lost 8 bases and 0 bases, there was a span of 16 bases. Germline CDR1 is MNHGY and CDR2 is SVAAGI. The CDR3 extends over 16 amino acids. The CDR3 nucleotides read TGTGCCAGCGGACAGATGAGAGGTGCAACTAATGAAAAACTGTTTTTT. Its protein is CASGQMRGATNEKLFF.

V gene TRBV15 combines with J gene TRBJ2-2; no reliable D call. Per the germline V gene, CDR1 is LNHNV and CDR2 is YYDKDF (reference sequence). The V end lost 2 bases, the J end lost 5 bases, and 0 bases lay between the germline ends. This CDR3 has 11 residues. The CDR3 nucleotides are TGTGCCACCAGCAGAACCGGGGAGCTGTTTTTT. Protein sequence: CATSRTGELFF.

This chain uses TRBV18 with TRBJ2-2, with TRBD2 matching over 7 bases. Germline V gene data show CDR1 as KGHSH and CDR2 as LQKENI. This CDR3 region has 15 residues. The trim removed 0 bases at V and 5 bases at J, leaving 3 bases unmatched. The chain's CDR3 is CASSPPGGRTGELFF. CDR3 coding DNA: TGTGCCAGCTCACCACCGGGCGGGAGAACCGGGGAGCTGTTTTTT. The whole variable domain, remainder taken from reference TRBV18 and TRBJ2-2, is NAGVMQNPRHLVRRRGQEARLRCSPMKGHSHVYWYRQLPEEGLKFMVYLQKENIIDESGMPKERFSAEFPKEGPSILRIQQVVRGDSAAYFCASSPPGGRTGELFFGEGSRLTVL.

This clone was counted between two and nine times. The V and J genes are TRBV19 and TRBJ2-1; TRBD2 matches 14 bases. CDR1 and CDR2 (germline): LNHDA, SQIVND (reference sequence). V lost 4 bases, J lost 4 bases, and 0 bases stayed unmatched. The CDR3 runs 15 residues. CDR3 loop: CASSRTSGRYNEQFF. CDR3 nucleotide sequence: TGTGCCAGTAGTAGGACTAGCGGGAGGTACAATGAGCAGTTCTTC.

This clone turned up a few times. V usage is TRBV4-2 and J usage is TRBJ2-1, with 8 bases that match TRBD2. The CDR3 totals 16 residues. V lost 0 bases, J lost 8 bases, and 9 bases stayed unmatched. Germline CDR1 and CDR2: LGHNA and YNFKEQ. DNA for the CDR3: TGTGCCAGCAGCCAAGAAGTACTAGCGGTCTTGGATGAGCAGTTCTTC. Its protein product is CASSQEVLAVLDEQFF.

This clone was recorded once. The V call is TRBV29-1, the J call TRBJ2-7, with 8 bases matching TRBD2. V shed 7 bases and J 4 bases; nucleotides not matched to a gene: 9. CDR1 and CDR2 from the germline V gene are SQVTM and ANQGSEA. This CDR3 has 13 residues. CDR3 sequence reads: CSATGTRNYEQYF. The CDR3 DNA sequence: TGCAGCGCTACAGGGACTAGGAATTACGAGCAGTACTTC.